This note documents a single TCR beta chain sequence. Its target is not known. Carried by the TCR beta cDNA libraries were unique molecular identifiers. From the PCR reads, TCRdb called clonotypes with MiXCR, one entry per CDR3 protein. This sample has about half a million distinct CDR3 sequences, with roughly 45% found just once. The data were obtained in a study of post-analysis software for immune sequencing data. Findings of the study overall: Patients had higher frequencies than controls of about five TRBV segments, including TRBV5-6, TRBV5-1 and TRBV20-1. People with multiple sclerosis had a significantly lower normalized Chao1 diversity than controls did. F measure grouped same-batch samples tightly together.

V gave up 0 bases and J gave up 2 bases, with 8 bases separating them. Germline V CDR1 and CDR2: DFQATT, SNEGSKA (reference sequence). The CDR3 extends over 14 amino acids. This rearrangement joins TRBV20-1 to TRBJ2-1; no reliable D call. Sequencing was performed on blood. The origin of this receptor is a girl aged 5-17 years with multiple sclerosis. CDR3 in amino acids: CSAREHEAYNEQFF. CDR3 nucleotide sequence: TGCAGTGCTAGAGAGCACGAGGCCTACAATGAGCAGTTCTTC.